A selection of T cell receptor beta chains follows, all from one sample in a study of blood T cell repertoires in COVID-19. This table comes from immunoSEQ multiplex PCR, and its TCRdb copy is limited to in-frame clones, with some not included. This table holds 88,000 or so clones, roughly 89% found once. Source material: PBMCs or T cells enriched from blood (not recorded which). The receptors originated from a woman between 45 and 60 years old with acute COVID-19. CDR3s include the opening cysteine and the closing phenylalanine or tryptophan. Each record gives: clone size, D gene, V gene, J gene, CDR3 DNA, CDR3 protein. D genes are given only for firm matches. Rows may omit the clone size; those that give it use once, few, many or a size class.

-	-	TRBV27	TRBJ1-3	TGTGCCAGCAGTTTGGCAGGGGCCGGAAACACCATATATTTT	CASSLAGAGNTIYF
-	-	TRBV28	TRBJ1-2	TGTGCCAGCAGCAGTTCGGCGGGGAGCTACTATGGCTACACCTTC	CASSSSAGSYYGYTF
-	-	TRBV12-3/TRBV12-4	TRBJ2-4	TGTGCCAGCAGTTTAGGGACACCCAGCATTCAGTACTTC	CASSLGTPSIQYF
-	-	TRBV6-1	TRBJ2-7	TGTGCCAGCAGTGAAGGAGCCCGGGGCGAGCAGTACTTC	CASSEGARGEQYF
-	-	TRBV11-3	TRBJ2-1	TGTGCCAGCAAGGACTATTCCTTTGACAATGAGCAGTTCTTC	CASKDYSFDNEQFF
few	-	TRBV9	TRBJ2-7	TGTGCCAGCAGCCCCCGCTGGGGCCCCTCCTACGAGCAGTACTTC	CASSPRWGPSYEQYF
-	-	TRBV5-5	TRBJ1-5	TGTGCCAGCAGCTTAGAACAGCTTGGGGGCCAGCCCCAGCATTTT	CASSLEQLGGQPQHF
-	-	TRBV2	TRBJ2-3	TGTGCCAGCAGTGGGGTCGCCGCAGGTCCTAGCACAGATACGCAGTATTTT	CASSGVAAGPSTDTQYF
-	-	TRBV19	TRBJ1-5	TGTGCCAGTACGCCGAATCGGGATGGAGATCAGCCCCAGCATTTT	CASTPNRDGDQPQHF
-	TRBD2	TRBV30	TRBJ2-3	TGTGCCTGGAGTAGGGGAGGGGCCAGGGAAAGCACAGATACGCAGTATTTT	CAWSRGGARESTDTQYF
-	-	TRBV19	TRBJ1-1	TGTGCCAGTAGTCCGCTCGACAGGAGGTGGACTGAAGCTTTCTTT	CASSPLDRRWTEAFF
-	TRBD2	TRBV24-1	TRBJ2-7	TGTGCCACCAGTGATCGGGCTAGCGGGAGTGGCGACGAGCAGTACTTC	CATSDRASGSGDEQYF
-	-	TRBV6-1	TRBJ1-4	TGTGCCAGCAGTGGCCCGGGGGTTGCAACTAATGAAAAACTGTTTTTT	CASSGPGVATNEKLFF
-	-	TRBV25-1	TRBJ1-1	TGTGCCAGCAGTGAATGGAGGGCGAACACTGAAGCTTTCTTT	CASSEWRANTEAFF
-	-	TRBV14	TRBJ1-3	TGTGCCAGCAGCCTGGGACACCTCTCTGGAAACACCATATATTTT	CASSLGHLSGNTIYF
-	-	TRBV5-1	TRBJ2-5	TGCGCCAGCAGCTTGGTTGCGGGTGAAGAGACCCAGTACTTC	CASSLVAGEETQYF
-	-	TRBV7-3	TRBJ2-6	TGTGCCAGCAGCCGAGGAATGCGGGGTTCTGGGGCCAACGTCCTGACTTTC	CASSRGMRGSGANVLTF
-	TRBD2	TRBV6-5	TRBJ2-1	TGTGCCAGCAGTCAACTAGCGGGAGGGCACAATGAGCAGTTCTTC	CASSQLAGGHNEQFF
-	TRBD2	TRBV7-2	TRBJ2-1	TGTGCCAGCAGCTTAACTAGCGGGAGGAACAATGAGCAGTTCTTC	CASSLTSGRNNEQFF
once	TRBD2	TRBV28	TRBJ2-7	TGTGCCAGCAGCCGCGGGGGGGCGATGGGCGAGCAGTACTTC	CASSRGGAMGEQYF
once	TRBD2	TRBV11-3	TRBJ2-3	TGTGCCAGCAGCTCCGGACTAGGGGATTTCGCTACGCAGTATTTT	CASSSGLGDFATQYF
-	TRBD2	TRBV9	TRBJ2-3	TGTGCCAGCAGCGGAACGACTAGCGGGAGGGAAGTAGATACGCAGTATTTT	CASSGTTSGREVDTQYF
-	-	TRBV11-3	TRBJ2-3	TGTGCCAGCAGCCTACAGGGAAGAGGCACAGATACGCAGTATTTT	CASSLQGRGTDTQYF
-	TRBD2	TRBV6-1	TRBJ2-1	TGTGCCAGCAGTGAACTTCCCGGGACTAGCGGGATGGGGGACAATGAGCAGTTCTTC	CASSELPGTSGMGDNEQFF
-	TRBD1	TRBV5-4	TRBJ1-2	TGTGCCAGCAGCTTTCCTCCGGGACAGGACGCCTATGGCTACACCTTC	CASSFPPGQDAYGYTF
-	TRBD2	TRBV11-2	TRBJ2-1	TGTGCCAGCAGCGCCGGGACTAGCGTCGCAGGTCGTGTAGATGAGCAGTTCTTC	CASSAGTSVAGRVDEQFF
-	TRBD1	TRBV18	TRBJ1-1	TGTGCCAGCTCACTACAGGGGGAAAACACTGAAGCTTTCTTT	CASSLQGENTEAFF
-	-	TRBV9	TRBJ1-2	TGTGCCAGCAGCGCCCGAAATTCTGGATCCCTAGGAGATGGCTACACCTTC	CASSARNSGSLGDGYTF
-	-	TRBV5-5	TRBJ2-7	TGTGCCAGCAGCTTGCCCAATACAGGGTACTACGAGCAGTACTTC	CASSLPNTGYYEQYF
-	-	TRBV4-3	TRBJ2-3	TGCGCCAGCAGCCCCGGGCGGGGAGAGAGCACAGATACGCAGTATTTT	CASSPGRGESTDTQYF
-	TRBD1	TRBV10-1	TRBJ1-1	TGCGCCAGCAGTGAGTCCGGGACAGGTTACACTGAAGCTTTCTTT	CASSESGTGYTEAFF
-	TRBD2	TRBV15	TRBJ2-7	TGTGCCACCAGCAGAGATAGGACTAGCGGTTTATGGGAGCAGTACTTC	CATSRDRTSGLWEQYF
-	-	TRBV7-2	TRBJ1-5	TGTGCCAGCAGCTTGAGGGTATCTCAGCCCCAGCATTTT	CASSLRVSQPQHF
-	TRBD1	TRBV5-1	TRBJ2-4	TGCGCCAGCAGCTTGGGGGACAGGAAAAACATTCAGTACTTC	CASSLGDRKNIQYF
-	-	TRBV30	TRBJ1-6	TGTGCCAGACGGGAGCCCGCAGGACGGTCACCCCTCCACTTT	CARREPAGRSPLHF
-	-	TRBV19	TRBJ2-2	TGTGCCAGTAGTAATGGGCCCGGTTTGACCGGGGAGCTGTTTTTT	CASSNGPGLTGELFF
-	TRBD2	TRBV6-5	TRBJ2-7	TGTGCCAGCAGCTTAGCGGGCGCCCTCGACGAGCAGTACTTC	CASSLAGALDEQYF
-	-	TRBV6-5	TRBJ1-4	TGTGCCAGCAGTTCAGGGAGGTTGGGTGAAAAACTGTTTTTT	CASSSGRLGEKLFF
-	TRBD1	TRBV25-1	TRBJ1-1	TGTGCCAGCAGTGCCCGGAGGGACAGGAACACTGAAGCTTTCTTT	CASSARRDRNTEAFF
once	-	TRBV28	TRBJ2-7	TGTGCCAGCTTATGGGCCGGGACCTACGAGCAGTACTTC	CASLWAGTYEQYF
-	-	TRBV18	TRBJ2-3	TGTGCCAGCTCACCAGTGGCAAGCACAGATTCGCAGTATTTT	CASSPVASTDSQYF
-	-	TRBV19	TRBJ2-2	TGTGCCAGTAGTCCCCAGGGCTTAGGGTCGGCCGGGGAGCTGTTTTTT	CASSPQGLGSAGELFF
-	TRBD1	TRBV30	TRBJ1-5	TGTGCCTGGACACAGGGGCCCATAACCAATCAGCCCCAGCATTTT	CAWTQGPITNQPQHF
-	-	TRBV27	TRBJ1-2	TGTGCCAGCAGGCTCGCAGGGGAAGACTATGGCTACACCTTC	CASRLAGEDYGYTF
-	TRBD2	TRBV9	TRBJ2-2	TGTGCCAGCAGCGTTCCCCCCTTTAGCGGGGAGGTCTCGGGTGGCGGGGAGCTGTTTTTT	CASSVPPFSGEVSGGGELFF
-	-	TRBV5-1	TRBJ1-4	TGCGCCAGTGCCCAGGGCCAGGGGGAAAAACTGTTTTTT	CASAQGQGEKLFF
-	-	TRBV4-1	TRBJ1-5	TGCGCCAGCAGCCAAGATTTTTCCAGTTCGGAGATACCCCAGCATTTT	CASSQDFSSSEIPQHF
-	-	TRBV11-3	TRBJ1-1	TGTGCCAGCAGCTTGGGGGGTAGGAGCACTGAAGCTTTCTTT	CASSLGGRSTEAFF
-	-	TRBV25-1	TRBJ1-5	TGTGCCAGCACCCCGGGGGGTAGCAATCAGCCCCAGCATTTT	CASTPGGSNQPQHF
-	TRBD1	TRBV2	TRBJ1-4	TGTGCCAGCCACCGGGACAGGGGAGAAAAACTGTTTTTT	CASHRDRGEKLFF
-	-	TRBV7-2	TRBJ2-7	TGTGCCAGCAGCTTAAGGCGGGATCCCTACGAGCAGTACTTC	CASSLRRDPYEQYF
-	TRBD1	TRBV7-9	TRBJ2-5	TGTGCCAGCAGCCCGGGGACAGGGGGAGAGACCCAGTACTTC	CASSPGTGGETQYF
-	-	TRBV11-3	TRBJ2-5	TGTGCCAGCAGCTCTGCACAGAACCAAGAGACCCAGTACTTC	CASSSAQNQETQYF